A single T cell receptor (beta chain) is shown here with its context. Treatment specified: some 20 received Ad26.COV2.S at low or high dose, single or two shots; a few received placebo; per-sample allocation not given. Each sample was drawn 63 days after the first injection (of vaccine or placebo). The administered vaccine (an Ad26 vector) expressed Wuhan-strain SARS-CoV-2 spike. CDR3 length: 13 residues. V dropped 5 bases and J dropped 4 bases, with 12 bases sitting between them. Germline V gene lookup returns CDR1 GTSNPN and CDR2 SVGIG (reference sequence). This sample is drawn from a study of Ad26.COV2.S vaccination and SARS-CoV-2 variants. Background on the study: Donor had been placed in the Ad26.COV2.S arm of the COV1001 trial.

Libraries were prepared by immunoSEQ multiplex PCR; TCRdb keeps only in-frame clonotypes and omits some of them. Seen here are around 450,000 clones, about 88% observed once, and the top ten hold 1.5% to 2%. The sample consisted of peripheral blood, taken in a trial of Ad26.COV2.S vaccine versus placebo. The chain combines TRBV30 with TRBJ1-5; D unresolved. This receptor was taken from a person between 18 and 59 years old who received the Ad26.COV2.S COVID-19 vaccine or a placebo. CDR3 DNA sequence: TGTGCCTGGTCACCTGTAGGGAATCAGCCCCAGCATTTT. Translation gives CAWSPVGNQPQHF. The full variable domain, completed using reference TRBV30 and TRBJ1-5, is SQTIHQWPATLVQPVGSPLSLECTVEGTSNPNLYWYRQAAGRGLQLLFYSVGIGQISSEVPQNLSASRPQDRQFILSSKKLLLSDSGFYLCAWSPVGNQPQHFGDGTRLSIL.